Listed below are T cell receptor beta chains from one sample, sequenced in a study of blood T cell repertoires in COVID-19. This table comes from immunoSEQ multiplex PCR, and its TCRdb copy is limited to in-frame clones, with some not included. Found here are a few hundred thousand clones, about 90% of them singletons; the top ten hold approximately 3.1%. Material: PBMCs or T cells enriched from blood (not recorded which). These receptors all come from a woman in her twenties or thirties who had recovered from COVID-19. Each CDR3 is given with its conserved first and last residue. Fields, in order: V gene, J gene, clone size, D gene, CDR3 protein, CDR3 DNA. A D gene is named only where the DNA matches it firmly. Expanded clones get a size class; other rows say once, few or many, or leave the size out.

V: TRBV27; J: TRBJ2-2; size: -; D: TRBD2; CDR3: CASSLSLTGGPNGELFF; DNA: TGTGCCAGCAGTTTATCGCTTACGGGAGGGCCAAACGGGGAGCTGTTTTTT
V: TRBV29-1; J: TRBJ1-1; size: once; D: TRBD1; CDR3: CSVDRQGLEAFF; DNA: TGCAGCGTTGATCGACAGGGGCTTGAAGCTTTCTTT
V: TRBV19; J: TRBJ1-3; size: -; D: -; CDR3: CASSQLPGAGNTIYF; DNA: TGTGCCAGTAGTCAACTACCGGGAGCCGGAAACACCATATATTTT
V: TRBV16; J: TRBJ1-3; size: -; D: -; CDR3: CASSQISAGYGNTIYF; DNA: TGTGCCAGCAGCCAAATCTCCGCGGGGTACGGAAACACCATATATTTT
V: TRBV3-1/TRBV3-2; J: TRBJ1-2; size: -; D: -; CDR3: CASSQDTGYGYTF; DNA: TGTGCCAGCAGCCAAGACACAGGCTATGGCTACACCTTC
V: TRBV15; J: TRBJ1-5; size: -; D: -; CDR3: CATSRDWADNQPQHF; DNA: TGTGCCACCAGCAGAGATTGGGCAGACAATCAGCCCCAGCATTTT
V: TRBV7-7; J: TRBJ2-1; size: -; D: TRBD1; CDR3: CASSLGDSREQFF; DNA: TGTGCTAGCAGCTTGGGGGACAGTAGAGAGCAGTTCTTC
V: TRBV6-5; J: TRBJ2-1; size: -; D: -; CDR3: CASSYSAGSDEQFF; DNA: TGTGCCAGCAGTTACTCGGCGGGATCCGATGAGCAGTTCTTC
V: TRBV5-1; J: TRBJ2-3; size: -; D: -; CDR3: CASSSSSGYADTQYF; DNA: TGCGCCAGCAGCTCCAGTTCGGGGTATGCAGATACGCAGTATTTT
V: TRBV7-2; J: TRBJ2-7; size: -; D: TRBD2; CDR3: CASSLGGRSYEQYF; DNA: TGTGCCAGCAGCTTAGGCGGGAGATCATACGAGCAGTACTTC
V: TRBV5-6; J: TRBJ2-7; size: -; D: TRBD2; CDR3: CASSVVGSGGAGAYEQYF; DNA: TGTGCCAGCAGCGTGGTCGGTAGCGGGGGGGCCGGGGCCTACGAGCAGTACTTC
V: TRBV5-1; J: TRBJ2-5; size: -; D: -; CDR3: CASSRRTRGETQYF; DNA: TGCGCCAGCAGCCGACGGACCCGGGGAGAGACCCAGTACTTC
V: TRBV18; J: TRBJ2-7; size: -; D: TRBD2; CDR3: CASSPTSSGGSYEQYF; DNA: TGTGCCAGCTCACCAACGTCCAGCGGGGGTTCCTACGAGCAGTACTTC
V: TRBV10-3; J: TRBJ2-2; size: -; D: TRBD2; CDR3: CAIKGTSGTNTGELFF; DNA: TGTGCCATAAAGGGAACTAGCGGAACGAACACCGGGGAGCTGTTTTTT
V: TRBV5-1; J: TRBJ2-7; size: -; D: -; CDR3: CASSLGGGTYEQYF; DNA: TGCGCCAGCAGCTTAGGCGGCGGAACCTACGAGCAGTACTTC
V: TRBV28; J: TRBJ2-1; size: -; D: TRBD2; CDR3: CASSLLGREGGEQFF; DNA: TGTGCCAGCAGTTTATTAGGGCGGGAGGGGGGCGAGCAGTTCTTC
V: TRBV19; J: TRBJ2-5; size: -; D: -; CDR3: CASSWAHAGETQYF; DNA: TGTGCCAGTAGTTGGGCCCACGCGGGAGAGACCCAGTACTTC
V: TRBV6-6; J: TRBJ1-3; size: -; D: TRBD1; CDR3: CASRRRRGPSSGNTIYF; DNA: TGTGCCAGCAGGCGAAGAAGGGGGCCGAGCTCTGGAAACACCATATATTTT
V: TRBV7-9; J: TRBJ2-3; size: -; D: TRBD2; CDR3: CASSFSGGTDTQYF; DNA: TGTGCCAGCAGCTTTAGCGGGGGGACAGATACGCAGTATTTT
V: TRBV7-5; J: TRBJ1-5; size: many; D: -; CDR3: CARSPGRGVSQPQHF; DNA: TGTGCCAGAAGCCCGGGACGGGGGGTTAGTCAGCCCCAGCATTTT
V: TRBV9; J: TRBJ1-2; size: -; D: -; CDR3: CASSSVSGYGYTF; DNA: TGTGCCAGCAGCTCAGTGTCGGGCTATGGCTACACCTTC
V: TRBV4-1; J: TRBJ1-2; size: once; D: TRBD1; CDR3: CASSQIQGGANYGYTF; DNA: TGCGCCAGCAGCCAGATACAGGGGGGTGCTAACTATGGCTACACCTTC
V: TRBV27; J: TRBJ2-2; size: -; D: TRBD1; CDR3: CASSLPAGTGNTGELFF; DNA: TGTGCCAGCAGTTTACCTGCCGGGACAGGGAACACCGGGGAGCTGTTTTTT
V: TRBV5-5; J: TRBJ2-7; size: few; D: -; CDR3: CASSTGSSWAYF; DNA: TGTGCCAGCAGCACGGGAAGCTCCTGGGCGTACTTC
V: TRBV28; J: TRBJ1-1; size: -; D: -; CDR3: CASSDSLIMNTEAFF; DNA: TGTGCCAGCTCCGATAGCCTTATTATGAACACTGAAGCTTTCTTT
V: TRBV18; J: TRBJ1-1; size: -; D: -; CDR3: CASSPPSQGNTEAFF; DNA: TGTGCCAGCTCACCACCGTCACAGGGGAACACTGAAGCTTTCTTT
V: TRBV5-1; J: TRBJ2-3; size: -; D: TRBD2; CDR3: CASSSGLAGITDTQYF; DNA: TGCGCCAGCAGCTCGGGACTAGCGGGAATCACAGATACGCAGTATTTT
V: TRBV7-5; J: TRBJ2-7; size: -; D: -; CDR3: CAGGKDSYEQYF; DNA: TGTGCCGGGGGCAAGGATTCCTACGAGCAGTACTTC
V: TRBV7-9; J: TRBJ1-1; size: -; D: -; CDR3: CASSSVGANTEAFF; DNA: TGTGCCAGCAGCTCAGTGGGAGCGAACACTGAAGCTTTCTTT
V: TRBV27; J: TRBJ2-7; size: -; D: TRBD1; CDR3: CASSPQGLPRGEQYF; DNA: TGTGCCAGCAGTCCACAGGGGCTCCCTAGGGGGGAGCAGTACTTC
V: TRBV9; J: TRBJ2-2; size: -; D: TRBD1; CDR3: CASSVERDREYTGELFF; DNA: TGTGCCAGCAGCGTAGAAAGGGACAGGGAATACACCGGGGAGCTGTTTTTT
V: TRBV18; J: TRBJ2-7; size: once; D: TRBD1; CDR3: CASSPWTGGWGEQYF; DNA: TGTGCCAGCTCCCCATGGACAGGGGGCTGGGGCGAGCAGTACTTC
V: TRBV29-1; J: TRBJ2-7; size: -; D: -; CDR3: CSVEDVDNYEQYF; DNA: TGCAGCGTTGAAGATGTTGACAATTACGAGCAGTACTTC
V: TRBV19; J: TRBJ2-7; size: -; D: TRBD2; CDR3: CASSIDGGAYEQYF; DNA: TGTGCCAGTAGTATTGACGGGGGGGCATACGAGCAGTACTTC
V: TRBV27; J: TRBJ2-7; size: -; D: -; CDR3: CASSFRTGQKGSYEQYF; DNA: TGTGCCAGCAGTTTTAGAACCGGACAGAAAGGGTCCTACGAGCAGTACTTC